These 27 T cell receptor beta chains were sequenced from one sample in a study of blood T cell repertoires in COVID-19. The table came from immunoSEQ multiplex PCR; TCRdb's copy has only in-frame clones and leaves some out. In the table there are a few hundred thousand clones, less than 90% of which are singletons. Material: PBMCs or T cells enriched from blood (not recorded which). The receptors were sampled from a woman aged 60-75 years who had recovered from COVID-19.

The V call is TRBV12-3 or TRBV12-4, the J call TRBJ1-2, with D tentatively TRBD1 (6 bases). V was cut by 7 bases and J by 5 bases, with 11 bases left in between. The CDR3 extends over 12 amino acids. CDR3 bases: TGTGCCAGCACCCTTGGACAGTATGGCTACACCTTC. It translates to CASTLGQYGYTF.

This clone was seen more than once but under ten times. The V gene is TRBV24-1, the J gene TRBJ1-5; perhaps TRBD1 as D (5 bases). The CDR3 length is 15 residues. V was trimmed by 6 bases and J by 1 base, leaving 12 bases between them. The germline V gene encodes CDR1 KGHDR and CDR2 SFDVKD. For the CDR3, the DNA is TGTGCCACCAGTAACGGGGGGGTGAGCAATCAGCCCCAGCATTTT. Protein sequence: CATSNGGVSNQPQHF.

The rearrangement links TRBV2 to TRBJ2-7; no reliable D call. Germline V gene data show CDR1 as SNHLY and CDR2 as FYNNEI. V dropped 3 bases and J dropped 4 bases, with 4 bases sitting between them. The CDR3 extends over 11 amino acids. The CDR3 spells CASSDVYEQYV. The CDR3, as DNA: TGTGCCAGCAGTGACGTTTACGAGCAGTACGTC.

This chain connects TRBV2 to TRBJ1-2; 11 positions agree with TRBD1. CDR3 size: 17 residues. The ends lost 7 bases at V and 2 bases at J; junction bases unmatched: 12. Germline CDR1 reads SNHLY; CDR2 reads FYNNEI. For the CDR3, the DNA is TGTGCCAGCATGCCCGGGACAGGGGGGAAAACCAACTATGGCTACACCTTC. Its protein is CASMPGTGGKTNYGYTF. Combining the CDR3 with reference TRBV2 and TRBJ1-2 gives the whole variable domain EPEVTQTPSHQVTQMGQEVILRCVPISNHLYFYWYRQILGQKVEFLVSFYNNEISEKSEIFDDQFSVERPDGSNFTLKIRSTKLEDSAMYFCASMPGTGGKTNYGYTFGSGTRLTVV.

The rearrangement links TRBV10-3 to TRBJ2-5; 11 nucleotides match TRBD1. With 10 bases clipped from V and 5 bases from J, the junction kept 9 bases outside the gene matches. CDR1 and CDR2 (germline): ENHRY, SYGVKD. The CDR3 is 14 residues long. The CDR3 here is CATDRTGGKETQYF. The CDR3 bases are TGTGCCACCGACCGGACAGGGGGCAAGGAGACCCAGTACTTC.

J is TRBJ1-4 and V is TRBV25-1, with 10 nucleotides matching TRBD1. The germline V gene encodes CDR1 MGHDK and CDR2 SYGVNS. The ends lost 8 bases at V and 7 bases at J; junction bases unmatched: 7. CDR3 length: 14 amino acids. The CDR3 DNA reads TGTGCCAGCGGACGACAGGGGGCGGCTGAAAAACTGTTTTTT. Translated: CASGRQGAAEKLFF.

The genes are TRBV5-1 and TRBJ2-3; 8 bases agree with TRBD2. The junction had 7 bases not matched to a gene; V was cut back by 1 base and J by 0 bases. The CDR3 consists of 17 residues. Germline V gives CDR1 SGHRS, CDR2 YFSETQ. In nucleotides, the CDR3 is TGCGCCAGCAGCTTGACCAGCGGGGGCCCTAGCACAGATACGCAGTATTTT. Protein product: CASSLTSGGPSTDTQYF.

The chain carries TRBV6-5 and TRBJ1-6; 10 nucleotides line up with TRBD1. V lost 6 bases and J lost 17; bases outside the gene matches: 4. Looked up from germline, CDR1 is MNHEY and CDR2 is SVGAGI. This CDR3 comprises 11 residues. CDR3 region: CASRATGGFHF. CDR3 DNA: TGTGCCAGCAGAGCGACAGGGGGCTTCCACTTT.

The rearrangement links TRBV6-5 to TRBJ2-7; D gene ambiguous. The germline CDR1 and CDR2 sequences are MNHEY and SVGAGI. This CDR3 has 15 amino acids. Trimming cost V 8 bases and J 3 bases, with 20 bases left between them. Written as DNA, the CDR3 is TGTGCCAGCGTCCTACCACCTTTCCCAATCTACGAGCAGTACGTC. Residues: CASVLPPFPIYEQYV.

J is TRBJ2-3 and V is TRBV15; tentatively, D is TRBD2 (6 bases). The germline V and J ends were trimmed by 3 bases and 4 bases, with 11 bases remaining between them. CDR1 LNHNV and CDR2 YYDKDF come from the germline V gene (reference sequence). The CDR3 extends over 14 amino acids. CDR3 DNA: TGTGCCACCAGCAGGGACGGGGGACCAGATACGCAGTATTTT. Amino acid sequence: CATSRDGGPDTQYF.

This clone was counted a single time. The chain carries TRBV3-1 (or the pseudogene TRBV3-2) and TRBJ1-2; D remains ambiguous. With 5 bases removed from V and 5 bases from J, the gap between germline ends came to 15 bases. The germline gives CDR1 LGHDT, CDR2 YNNKEL (reference sequence). CDR3 length equals 14 residues. This CDR3 is CASSAVGSGYGYTF. The CDR3 DNA follows: TGTGCCAGCAGCGCCGTCGGGTCGGGGTATGGCTACACCTTC.

This chain connects TRBV2 to TRBJ2-7, with unresolved D. V lost 6 bases and J lost 2, with 8 bases in between. The germline V gene has CDR1 SNHLY and CDR2 FYNNEI. CDR3 size: 12 residues. CDR3 DNA: TGTGCCAGCAGCGTACAAGCCTACGAGCAGTACTTC. It encodes CASSVQAYEQYF.

The genes are TRBV10-3 and TRBJ1-5; D uncertain. CDR3 length: 15 amino acids. The V end was cut by 2 bases, the J end by 0 bases, with 8 bases between. Germline CDR1 is ENHRY and CDR2 is SYGVKD. The CDR3 coding sequence is TGTGCCATCAGTGAGGCAGTACATAGCAATCAGCCCCAGCATTTT. Protein product: CAISEAVHSNQPQHF.

CDR3 sequence: CASSPGRGTPNEKLFF. The CDR3 nucleotides are TGTGCCAGCAGCCCGGGGCGCGGGACGCCTAATGAAAAACTGTTTTTT. The rearrangement links TRBV5-4 to TRBJ1-4; perhaps TRBD1 as D (5 bases). With 4 bases removed from V and 3 bases from J, the gap between germline ends came to 16 bases. Per the germline V gene, CDR1 is SGHNT and CDR2 is YYREEE (reference sequence). The CDR3 covers 16 residues.

About this clone itself: Other DNA sequences of this sample code for an identical CDR3. The V and J genes are TRBV7-2 and TRBJ2-5; 12 nucleotides match TRBD2. V lost 0 bases to trimming and J lost 5 bases; unmatched junction nucleotides: 1. Germline values: CDR1 SGHTA, CDR2 FQGNSA. The CDR3 has 15 residues. CDR3 amino acids: CASSLALAGGETQYF. The CDR3 nucleotides read TGTGCCAGCAGCTTAGCGCTAGCGGGGGGGGAGACCCAGTACTTC.

The genes are TRBV20-1 and TRBJ1-3; weak D call: TRBD1 (6 bases). The CDR3 has 16 amino acids. The V and J ends lost 3 bases and 5 bases respectively, with 20 bases between them. In germline, CDR1 is DFQATT, CDR2 SNEGSKA (reference sequence). CDR3 DNA sequence: TGCAGTGCTAGTCGCCCTGGGGGCGGCTTGAGAAACACCATATATTTT. It codes for CSASRPGGGLRNTIYF.

The V gene is TRBV12-3 or TRBV12-4, the J gene TRBJ1-2; TRBD1 matches 11 bases. CDR3 length equals 13 residues. J lost 7 bases, V lost 4 bases, and 2 bases had no gene match. CDR3 loop: CASSSGTGGGYTF. CDR3 DNA: TGTGCCAGCAGTTCCGGGACAGGGGGTGGCTACACCTTC.

V and J are TRBV5-6 and TRBJ1-4; D may be TRBD1 (6 bases). Trimming took 4 bases from V and 2 from J, leaving 12 bases between them. Germline CDR1 is SGHDT and CDR2 is YYEEEE. The length of the CDR3 is 15 residues. The CDR3: CASSRNQGTNEKLFF. In nucleotides, the CDR3 is TGTGCCAGCAGCCGAAATCAGGGGACTAATGAAAAACTGTTTTTT. The full variable domain, in which reference TRBV5-6 and TRBJ1-4 provide the parts outside the CDR3, is DAGVTQSPTHLIKTRGQQVTLRCSPKSGHDTVSWYQQALGQGPQFIFQYYEEEERQRGNFPDRFSGHQFPNYSSELNVNALLLGDSALYLCASSRNQGTNEKLFFGSGTQLSVL.

The chain employs TRBV6-5 and TRBJ2-2; the D gene is possibly TRBD2 (7 bases). There are 13 residues in the CDR3. V gave up 8 bases and J gave up 5 bases, with 12 bases separating them. From germline, CDR1 is MNHEY and CDR2 SVGAGI. In DNA, the CDR3 is TGTGCCAGCGGGAGGGGGGGAACCGGGGAGCTGTTTTTT. Protein sequence: CASGRGGTGELFF.

This clone has a handful of counts. The chain has TRBV2 and TRBJ2-4; the match to TRBD1 covers 7 bases. Losses at the gene ends were 3 bases for V and 0 bases for J; bases not matched to a gene: 8. This CDR3 has 17 residues. Germline V gene sequence: CDR1 SNHLY, CDR2 FYNNEI. The chain's CDR3 is CASSDRGQFLAKNIQYF. The CDR3 DNA reads as TGTGCCAGCAGTGATCGGGGACAGTTTCTAGCCAAAAACATTCAGTACTTC.

V is TRBV2 and J is TRBJ2-6; weak D call: TRBD1 (6 bases). The germline CDR1 and CDR2 sequences are SNHLY and FYNNEI. V lost 6 bases, J lost 0 bases, and 6 bases lay in between. The CDR3 has 14 amino acids. CDR3 region: CASRDSSGANVLTF. The DNA for the CDR3 is TGTGCCAGCAGGGACAGCTCTGGGGCCAACGTCCTGACTTTC.

The chain employs TRBV6-1 and TRBJ1-6; 11 bases fit TRBD1. Germline V gene lookup returns CDR1 MNHNS and CDR2 SASEGT. The J segment lost 9 bases and the V segment lost 4 bases, leaving 11 bases of the junction unmatched. There are 17 residues in the CDR3. The CDR3 protein is CASSARTGGRVSSPLHF. The CDR3 DNA reads as TGTGCCAGCAGTGCTAGGACAGGGGGCCGAGTATCTTCACCCCTCCACTTT.

The chain links TRBV2 to TRBJ2-2; D perhaps matches TRBD2 (5 bases). Between the trimmed V and J ends, which lost 3 bases and 5 bases, there was a span of 10 bases. There are 14 residues in the CDR3. CDR1 and CDR2 (germline): SNHLY, FYNNEI. In DNA, the CDR3 is TGTGCCAGCAGTGATAATACGGGAACCGGGGAGCTGTTTTTT. As protein: CASSDNTGTGELFF.

V gene TRBV7-8 combines with J gene TRBJ2-7; TRBD2 is a possible D gene (6 bases). Germline V gene data show CDR1 as SGHVS and CDR2 as FQNEAQ. The CDR3 has 14 amino acids. With 2 bases removed from V and 2 bases from J, the gap between germline ends came to 10 bases. CDR3 coding DNA: TGTGCCAGCAGCTTACTGGGGGGAACCTACGAGCAGTACGTC. Amino acids: CASSLLGGTYEQYV.

Remarks on this clone: Additional DNA sequences in this sample encode the identical CDR3. The CDR3 sequence is CASSVTGSYGYTF. CDR3 in DNA: TGTGCCAGCAGTGTCACCGGGAGCTATGGCTACACCTTC. The V and J genes are TRBV2 and TRBJ1-2; D unclear. Trimming removed 4 bases from V and 4 bases from J, with 10 bases in between. This CDR3 has 13 residues. Germline loops: CDR1 SNHLY, CDR2 FYNNEI.

The rearrangement links TRBV2 to TRBJ1-2; D gene unclear. V shed 3 bases and J shed 1 base, with 15 bases lying between them. This CDR3 has 16 residues. Germline lookup yields CDR1 SNHLY and CDR2 FYNNEI. The CDR3 DNA reads TGTGCCAGCAGTGAGAGTACCCTGGGCTTTAACTATGGCTACACCTTC. This gives the protein CASSESTLGFNYGYTF.

This rearrangement joins TRBV4-1 to TRBJ1-3, with D hard to call. With 5 bases removed from V and 0 bases from J, the gap between germline ends came to 8 bases. Germline-derived CDR1 and CDR2 are MGHRA and YSYEKL. There are 14 residues in the CDR3. The CDR3, as DNA: TGCGCCAGCAGCGAAACATACTCTGGAAACACCATATATTTT. Translated, it gives CASSETYSGNTIYF.